This T cell receptor (beta chain) was captured by sequencing in a study of cytomegalovirus exposure and HLA in healthy donors. General study findings and limits: Using the classifier, cytomegalovirus status was reportedly diagnosed with high specificity and sensitivity. With later analysis, a missense DCLRE1C variant became linked to TCR beta V- and J-gene trimming. In a later analysis, at a false discovery rate of 0.05, about 16,000 TCR beta sequences matched HLA alleles.

As regards this clone: The antigen is undetermined.

PCR employed 60 Vbeta and 13 Jbeta primers. Produced via immunoSEQ multiplex PCR; TCRdb's table is partial and in-frame only. The sample lists 100,000 to 150,000 clones; about 74% were seen once. This cohort consisted of healthy bone marrow donors. Germline trimming cut 5 bases from V and 5 bases from J; bases unmatched to any gene: 6. The length of the CDR3 is 15 residues. CDR1 is MNHEY and CDR2 is SMNVEV in the germline V gene (reference sequence). The sequenced sample was PBMCs. The receptor was isolated from a woman in her forties or fifties in good health and CMV-seropositive. This chain connects TRBV27 to TRBJ2-3, with 11 bases matching TRBD2. The CDR3 here is CASSPLAGVEDTQYF. For the CDR3, the DNA is TGTGCCAGCAGTCCACTAGCGGGGGTTGAAGATACGCAGTATTTT.